Listed below are T cell receptor beta chains from one sample, sequenced in a study of cytomegalovirus exposure and HLA in healthy donors. Sequencing was performed with immunoSEQ multiplex PCR; in TCRdb, only in-frame clones are kept and a portion is missing. The sample holds about 250,000 clones; roughly 70% are singletons and the top ten take around 2%. The sequenced material came from PBMCs. The receptors were gathered from a female donor in good health and CMV-seronegative. The conserved cysteine and the conserved F or W are not part of the CDR3 here. The order of the fields is CDR3 protein, J gene, V gene.

ASSLLGLAGMAETQY TRBJ2-5 TRBV27
ASSPGGDRGYSNQPQH TRBJ1-5 TRBV7-9
AFNQGNDEQY TRBJ2-7 TRBV30
ASIGRGGGSDTQY TRBJ2-3 TRBV2
ASSLGRGSSGNTIY TRBJ1-3 TRBV5-6
ASSLGASGRGETQY TRBJ2-5 TRBV5-6
SVEDIGVGNEQF TRBJ2-1 TRBV29-1
ASSEWGAGVWYNEQF TRBJ2-1 TRBV6-1
ASSSVTPRGSYEQY TRBJ2-7 TRBV28
AWTPNSNQPQH TRBJ1-5 TRBV30
ASSFGFSGANVLT TRBJ2-6 TRBV5-1
ASSQTAGGATTDTQY TRBJ2-3 TRBV5-1
ASRARDSPRTSRGELF TRBJ2-2 TRBV2
ATARGGSEKLF TRBJ1-4 TRBV19
ASTGGTGNTID TRBJ1-3 TRBV4-2
ASSQGLAGAYNEQF TRBJ2-1 TRBV4-1
ASSDSDRAYEQY TRBJ2-7 TRBV9
ASSYSTWAGYT TRBJ1-2 TRBV6-5
ASSPGTPSSYNEQF TRBJ2-1 TRBV18
ASSLTAGGPRETQY TRBJ2-5 TRBV27
ASSEAAFSTNEKLF TRBJ1-4 TRBV2
ASSQVGGGLADTQY TRBJ2-3 TRBV4-1
SSSPDLGRGSTGELF TRBJ2-2 TRBV7-9
ASSPGQGASHTQY TRBJ2-3 TRBV7-2
SARLIHEQY TRBJ2-7 TRBV20-1
ASTLGGLVTGNTIY TRBJ1-3 TRBV5-1
ASSLGLAGTGEQF TRBJ2-1 TRBV5-1
ASTLDRDRTGELF TRBJ2-2 TRBV13
ATSRELSGGGELAKNIQY TRBJ2-4 TRBV15
ATSSWDSGGSPLH TRBJ1-6 TRBV15
ASSDLWANQPQH TRBJ1-5 TRBV6-1
ASSFGAGASRDEQY TRBJ2-7 TRBV7-2
SVVTFNEQF TRBJ2-1 TRBV29-1
SSSLGGSPDYEQY TRBJ2-7 TRBV7-9
ASSLGIGAPGNEQY . TRBV5-1
ASSPLTGTYEQY . TRBV18
ASRGGLAPTYEQY TRBJ2-7 TRBV18
SVGFAAGSYEQY TRBJ2-7 TRBV29-1
ATSREGRREGDTQY TRBJ2-3 TRBV15
ATGLAVPYEQY TRBJ2-7 TRBV7-9
ASSSGQSSGNTIY TRBJ1-3 TRBV6-4
ASSPGTGGCEQY TRBJ2-7 TRBV19
ASSQWSDGGLAGGETQY TRBJ2-5 TRBV14
ASTLLGWGEGSEQF TRBJ2-1 TRBV11-3
ASSEQGPGGDYGYT TRBJ1-2 TRBV25-1
ASSLAGSETQY TRBJ2-5 TRBV7-9
ASSTYEQY TRBJ2-7 TRBV28
ASSDGLAAYEQY TRBJ2-7 TRBV6-6
ASSLVGGGGQGTTEAF TRBJ1-1 TRBV11-2
ASSSNVRGSETQY TRBJ2-5 TRBV5-1
ASRTTIGARKGAVTQY TRBJ2-5 TRBV28
ASSLGRGYNEQF TRBJ2-1 TRBV5-1
ASSLRTGLEQY TRBJ2-7 TRBV7-8